These 5 T cell receptor beta chains came from one sample sequenced in a study of shared clonotypes between healthy human individuals. Naive-designated CD8 cells lacked CD45RO, were positively enriched for CCR7, and omitted terminally differentiated effector memory CD45RA+ cells. The assay was immunoSEQ multiplex PCR, and TCRdb's table has in-frame clones only and misses some. Here the sample spans hundreds of thousands of clones, about 95% being singletons. Material: naive CD8+ T cells sorted from blood. The receptors derive from a woman under 40 in good health.

This clone was seen only a few times. The J gene is TRBJ1-1, the V gene TRBV27; no definite D call. The V and J ends lost 0 bases and 4 bases respectively, with 12 bases between them. The CDR3 has 15 residues. In germline, CDR1 is MNHEY, CDR2 SMNVEV (reference sequence). CDR3 sequence (DNA): TGTGCCAGCAGTTTATCTTCTCGGGGTTCCACTGAAGCTTTCTTT. Translating it yields CASSLSSRGSTEAFF.

This clone has just one count. The J gene is TRBJ2-3, the V gene TRBV7-2, with D perhaps given as TRBD1 or TRBD2 (5 bases each). The CDR3 consists of 14 residues. Looked up from germline, CDR1 is SGHTA and CDR2 is FQGNSA. Trimming cost V 4 bases and J 8 bases, with 16 bases left between them. CDR3 bases: TGTGCCAGCAGCTCAGAGTCCGGTGGGGGTACGCAGTATTTT. Protein sequence: CASSSESGGGTQYF.

The CDR3: CASSLEVGRGPDTQYF. The CDR3, as DNA: TGTGCCAGCAGTTTAGAAGTGGGCCGCGGTCCAGATACGCAGTATTTT. This rearrangement joins TRBV27 to TRBJ2-3; unclear D gene. The V and J ends lost 2 bases and 4 bases respectively, with 16 bases between them. Germline V lookup: CDR1 MNHEY, CDR2 SMNVEV (reference sequence). This CDR3 comprises 16 residues.

The rearrangement links TRBV7-9 to TRBJ1-1; a weak D match, TRBD1 (6 bases). V lost 8 bases and J 3 bases, leaving 16 bases between the germline ends. The length of the CDR3 is 14 residues. Germline values: CDR1 SEHNR, CDR2 FQNEAQ (reference sequence). The CDR3 DNA follows: TGTGCCAGCCGACAACGGGGGGCCGACACTGAAGCTTTCTTT. Its protein product is CASRQRGADTEAFF.

The chain uses TRBV5-5 and TRBJ1-3; no reliable D call. With 0 bases removed from V and 8 bases from J, the gap between germline ends came to 12 bases. CDR3 length: 14 amino acids. The germline gives CDR1 SGHKS, CDR2 YYEKEE (reference sequence). The CDR3 DNA reads TGTGCCAGCAGCTTGGATTCCAATGGGGACACCATATATTTT. Amino acids: CASSLDSNGDTIYF.